The present entry profiles one T cell receptor (beta chain) with its context. This entry belongs to a study of blood T cell repertoires in COVID-19. After removal of 6 bases from V and 7 bases from J, the junction contained 14 bases not matched to a gene. The CDR3 has 16 residues. Germline V lookup: CDR1 LNHDA, CDR2 SQIVND (reference sequence). Measured with immunoSEQ multiplex PCR; TCRdb has only the in-frame clones, and not every one. The profile shows a few hundred thousand clones, 70% to 90% of them singletons. This receptor was taken from a woman under 40 with COVID-19, enrolled during active disease. Sample: peripheral blood. This chain uses TRBV19 with TRBJ2-2; 7 nucleotides line up with TRBD1. DNA for the CDR3: TGTGCCAGTAGCCCAACTCGACAGGGCCTCGGCGGGGAGCTGTTTTTT. Protein sequence: CASSPTRQGLGGELFF.